The 4 T cell receptor beta chains listed next were all sequenced from one sample in a study of blood T cell repertoires in COVID-19. Clones were sequenced by immunoSEQ multiplex PCR, and TCRdb holds only the in-frame ones, with some missing. In the table there are some 100,000 clones, approximately 91% of which are singletons. Sequenced: peripheral blood. The origin of the receptors is a woman aged 55 to 70 with acute or convalescent COVID-19.

The chain joins TRBV11-2 to TRBJ2-7, with TRBD1 identical over 8 bases. Germline CDR1 SGHAT, CDR2 FQNNGV. Unmatched junction bases numbered 4, after V lost 4 bases and J lost 2 bases. The CDR3 sequence is 14 residues long. The CDR3, as DNA: TGTGCCAGCAGCTCCAGACAGGGGCCCTACGAGCAGTACGTC. It translates to CASSSRQGPYEQYV.

The chain joins TRBV28 to TRBJ2-5; maybe TRBD2 (6 bases). This CDR3 contains 12 residues. From germline, CDR1 is MDHEN and CDR2 SYDVKM. V lost 4 bases to trimming and J lost 4 bases, with 7 bases between them. The CDR3, as DNA: TGTGCCAGCAGTTACGGGGGAGAGACCCAGTACTTC. As protein: CASSYGGETQYF.

The rearrangement uses TRBV24-1 and TRBJ2-1; the match to TRBD1 covers 7 bases. Trimming at V came to 2 bases and at J to 0 bases, leaving 3 bases not matched to a gene. Looked up from germline, CDR1 is KGHDR and CDR2 is SFDVKD. The CDR3 is 16 residues long. The CDR3 reads CATSDSGTVSYNEQFF. The CDR3 nucleotides are TGTGCCACCAGTGATTCCGGGACAGTCTCCTACAATGAGCAGTTCTTC.

The chain is built from TRBV4-1 and TRBJ2-7; the match to TRBD2 covers 7 bases. J lost 3 bases, V lost 0 bases, and 8 bases had no gene match. The V gene's germline CDR1 is MGHRA and CDR2 YSYEKL. The CDR3 sequence is 16 residues long. CDR3 DNA: TGCGCCAGCAGCCAAGATTCAGGACTAGGGTACTACGAGCAGTACTTC. Translation gives CASSQDSGLGYYEQYF.